In its sample, the clone carrying this T cell receptor beta chain is medium-sized. Method: immunoSEQ multiplex PCR; TCRdb's copy keeps in-frame clones and lacks some. The sample consists of around 20,000 clones, over 65% of them appearing once. The data belong to a study of blood T cell repertoires in COVID-19. Overall study context: PBMCs, B-cell-depleted T cells, or T cells provided the cDNA or gDNA that made up the material.

V dropped 0 bases and J dropped 1; count of bases not matched to a gene: 4. Germline CDR1 and CDR2: MRHNA and SNTAGT. The CDR3 is 16 amino acids. This chain uses TRBV6-4 with TRBJ2-3, with TRBD1 matching over 7 bases. The sample taken for sequencing was peripheral blood. This clonotype originated in a human donor in a cohort sampled during active COVID-19. The CDR3, as DNA: TGTGCCAGCAGTGACTCCGTTGACAGGGGCACAGATACGCAGTATTTT. Protein: CASSDSVDRGTDTQYF.